These 16 T cell receptor beta chains originate from one sample sequenced in a study of blood T cell repertoires in COVID-19. Libraries were prepared by immunoSEQ multiplex PCR; TCRdb keeps only in-frame clonotypes and omits some of them. The sample has under 300,000 clones, 88% seen once. The sequenced sample consisted of PBMCs or T cells enriched from blood (not recorded which). These receptors were taken from a woman in her 30s who had recovered from COVID-19.

The chain employs TRBV7-9 and TRBJ1-3, with 7 bases matching TRBD1. Germline V gene data show CDR1 as SEHNR and CDR2 as FQNEAQ (reference sequence). The V and J ends lost 7 bases and 0 bases, in that order; junction bases with no gene match: 9. The CDR3 is 16 amino acids. The CDR3 region has the DNA TGTGCCAGCAACACTGGGGACAGCAGCTCTGGAAACACCATATATTTT. Translated: CASNTGDSSSGNTIYF.

The chain employs TRBV15 and TRBJ2-3; 7 nucleotides match TRBD2. Germline V lookup: CDR1 LNHNV, CDR2 YYDKDF (reference sequence). Trimming at V came to 5 bases and at J to 5 bases, leaving 7 bases not matched to a gene. The CDR3 has 14 residues. CDR3 sequence reads: CATSARTGGDTQYF. CDR3 coding DNA: TGTGCCACCAGCGCGAGGACGGGAGGAGATACGCAGTATTTT.

The V and J genes are TRBV5-3 and TRBJ2-7, with D possibly being TRBD1 (5 bases). TRBV5-3 is identified as an open reading frame with a role that is uncertain. Trimming removed 7 bases from V and 1 base from J, with 33 bases in between. The CDR3 spans 20 residues. The CDR3 DNA sequence: TGTGCCAGATTATCGCCGTATTTGTGGACACCTCGTCCCGCGTCCTACGAGCAGTACTTC. Its protein is CARLSPYLWTPRPASYEQYF.

Comment on this clone: The junction departs from the called germline gene at one end, perhaps through a read error. The CDR3 protein is CASSHDTGALVGGF. The CDR3 DNA sequence: TGCGCCAGCAGCCACGATACAGGGGCGCTAGTTGGGGGCTTC. The chain is built from TRBV4-1 and TRBJ1-2, with TRBD1 matching over 7 bases. This CDR3 is built from 14 residues. Germline assignment: CDR1 MGHRA and CDR2 YSYEKL.

The chain is built from TRBV7-2 and TRBJ1-5, with no clear D. The germline gives CDR1 SGHTA, CDR2 FQGNSA. The CDR3 spans 14 residues. V was shortened by 1 base and J by 6 bases, with 10 bases between the two germline ends. CDR3 sequence reads: CASSLGGGAQPQHF. The CDR3 bases are TGTGCCAGCAGCTTAGGGGGAGGTGCTCAGCCCCAGCATTTT.

The chain's CDR3 is CASSPGDRTLYNEQFF. CDR3 DNA sequence: TGCGCCAGCAGCCCAGGAGACAGGACCCTCTACAATGAGCAGTTCTTC. The J gene is TRBJ2-1, the V gene TRBV5-1, with a possible D match to TRBD1 (6 bases). CDR3 size: 16 residues. Trimming left V 4 bases short and J 3 bases short, with 17 bases between. CDR1 and CDR2 from the germline V gene are SGHRS and YFSETQ.

The chain joins TRBV11-3 to TRBJ2-5; 9 bases align to TRBD1. Germline assignment: CDR1 SGHNT and CDR2 YENEEA. This CDR3 has 13 residues. The J segment lost 7 bases and the V segment lost 5 bases, leaving 5 bases of the junction unmatched. This CDR3 is CASSRRQGGTQYF. The CDR3, as DNA: TGTGCCAGCAGCAGACGACAGGGGGGGACCCAGTACTTC.

This rearrangement joins TRBV27 to TRBJ1-4; D perhaps matches TRBD1 (6 bases). Trimming removed 7 bases at V and 6 bases at J, with 15 bases between. Germline CDR1 and CDR2: MNHEY and SMNVEV (reference sequence). The CDR3 length is 14 residues. CDR3 DNA sequence: TGTGCCAGCATGTCTACAGGGCCCCATGAAAAACTGTTTTTT. It encodes CASMSTGPHEKLFF.

The gene calls are TRBV30 and TRBJ2-7; TRBD1 matches 10 bases. From germline, CDR1 is GTSNPN and CDR2 SVGIG (reference sequence). Trimming cost V 4 bases and J 3 bases; bases outside gene matches: 3. The CDR3 has 13 amino acids. The CDR3, as DNA: TGTGCCTGGAATAGGGACAGGGGCTACGAGCAGTACTTC. It is translated as CAWNRDRGYEQYF.

The chain carries TRBV4-1 and TRBJ1-1, with D uncertain. Trimming removed 2 bases at V and 1 base at J, with 14 bases between. The V gene's germline CDR1 is MGHRA and CDR2 YSYEKL. The CDR3 length is 16 residues. The CDR3 loop is CASSQLRVVANTEAFF. DNA for the CDR3: TGCGCCAGCAGCCAACTTCGGGTTGTCGCGAACACTGAAGCTTTCTTT.

The chain carries TRBV27 and TRBJ2-7; 9 nucleotides align to TRBD1. The ends lost 2 bases at V and 1 base at J; junction bases unmatched: 6. This CDR3 spans 16 amino acids. Germline V gene data show CDR1 as MNHEY and CDR2 as SMNVEV (reference sequence). CDR3 DNA sequence: TGTGCCAGCAGTTTAAGTATAGGGACAGGGTCCTACGAGCAGTACTTC. Amino acid sequence: CASSLSIGTGSYEQYF.

The gene calls are TRBV6-1 and TRBJ2-7; the D gene is possibly TRBD1 (5 bases). V was cut by 0 bases and J by 4 bases, with 28 bases left in between. Germline CDR1 and CDR2: MNHNS and SASEGT. The CDR3 has 20 amino acids. In DNA form, the CDR3 reads TGTGCCAGCAGTGAAGCCCCACCGCAAAAAACAGGCAGGTCTCTTTACGAGCAGTACTTC. Its protein product is CASSEAPPQKTGRSLYEQYF.

This clone was observed a single time. The rearrangement links TRBV11-2 to TRBJ2-7; 8 bases are a match to TRBD1. Germline-derived CDR1 and CDR2 are SGHAT and FQNNGV. The V segment lost 6 bases and the J segment 4 bases; nucleotides outside the gene matches: 8. This CDR3 comprises 14 residues. CDR3 DNA sequence: TGTGCCAGCAGACACGGACAGGGAGTGTACGAGCAGTACTTC. This sequence encodes CASRHGQGVYEQYF.

The chain carries TRBV2 and TRBJ1-2; 9 bases match TRBD1. The V segment lost 5 bases and the J segment 2 bases; nucleotides outside the gene matches: 3. The germline CDR1 and CDR2 sequences are SNHLY and FYNNEI. The length of the CDR3 is 14 residues. Here the CDR3 reads CASSQGTGNYGYTF. DNA of the CDR3: TGTGCCAGCAGTCAAGGGACAGGGAACTATGGCTACACCTTC.

This chain joins TRBV27 and TRBJ1-1; D is perhaps TRBD1 (5 bases). V gave up 1 base and J gave up 1 base, with 10 bases separating them. The CDR3 is made up of 15 amino acids. Germline V CDR1 and CDR2: MNHEY, SMNVEV (reference sequence). CDR3 nucleotide sequence: TGTGCCAGCAGTTTATTGGGGCGACCGAACACTGAAGCTTTCTTT. This codes for CASSLLGRPNTEAFF.

The chain employs TRBV27 and TRBJ2-7; tentatively, D is TRBD2 (6 bases). Germline CDR1 is MNHEY and CDR2 is SMNVEV (reference sequence). This CDR3 is built from 16 residues. Trimming took off 6 bases at V and 2 bases at J, with 20 bases between the two ends. The CDR3 spells CASSQPPGDRTYEQYF. In DNA, the CDR3 is TGTGCCAGCAGCCAACCCCCGGGGGACCGGACCTACGAGCAGTACTTC.